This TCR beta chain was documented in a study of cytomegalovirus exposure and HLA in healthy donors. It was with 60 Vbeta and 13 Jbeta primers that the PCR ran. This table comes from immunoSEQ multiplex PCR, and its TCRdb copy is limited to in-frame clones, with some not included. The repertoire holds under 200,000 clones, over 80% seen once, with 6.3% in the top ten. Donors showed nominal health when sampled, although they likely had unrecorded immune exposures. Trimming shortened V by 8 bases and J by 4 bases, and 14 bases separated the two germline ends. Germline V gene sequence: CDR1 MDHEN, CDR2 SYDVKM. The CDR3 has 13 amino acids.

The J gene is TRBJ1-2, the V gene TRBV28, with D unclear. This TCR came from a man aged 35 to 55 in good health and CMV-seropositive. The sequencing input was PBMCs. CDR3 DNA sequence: TGTGCCAGCGGCCCTGGAGTGAGCTATGGCTACACCTTC. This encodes CASGPGVSYGYTF.